The 28 T cell receptor beta chains reported below all come from one sample, sequenced in a study of blood T cell repertoires in COVID-19 (dated by TCRdb to the early 2020s). The library came from the immunoSEQ multiplex PCR assay. Not all clones reach the TCRdb copy of this immuneACCESS table, which keeps in-frame sequences only. Checked studies attribute under half of the gap to unresolved V genes and leave the rest unexplained. The sample contains 270,000 or so clones, about 80% of them found a single time. The ten biggest clones cover roughly 3.1% of the sample. The sample was PBMCs or T cells enriched from blood (not recorded which). These receptor sequences come from a man between 50 and 59 years old who had recovered from COVID-19.

This sequence joins TRBV7-9 and TRBJ2-3; tentatively, D is TRBD2 (6 bases). Trimming shortened V by 4 bases and J by 0 bases, and 11 bases separated the two germline ends. Per the germline V gene, CDR1 is SEHNR and CDR2 is FQNEAQ (reference sequence). This CDR3 has 15 amino acids. This CDR3 is CASSSRGGSTDTQYF. CDR3 nucleotides: TGTGCCAGCAGCTCGCGGGGCGGTAGCACAGATACGCAGTATTTT.

The chain links TRBV13 to TRBJ1-4, with D maybe TRBD1 (5 bases). The ends were cut back, 3 bases at V and 8 bases at J, with 16 bases in the middle. Germline lookup yields CDR1 PRHDT and CDR2 FYEKMQ (reference sequence). This CDR3 has 15 residues. The chain's CDR3 is CASSFGPLRDEKLFF. The CDR3 DNA reads TGTGCCAGCAGCTTTGGACCCTTGCGGGACGAAAAACTGTTTTTT.

The chain's CDR3 is CASSMIQASPLHF. The CDR3 DNA reads as TGTGCCAGTAGCATGATACAGGCTTCACCCCTCCACTTT. The chain combines TRBV19 with TRBJ1-6; TRBD1 might be the D (5 bases). The CDR3 is made up of 13 amino acids. The V gene's germline CDR1 is LNHDA and CDR2 SQIVND (reference sequence). Between the trimmed V and J ends, which lost 6 bases and 9 bases, there was a span of 12 bases.

The chain employs TRBV5-1 and TRBJ1-4, with D possibly matching TRBD1 (5 bases). Germline V lookup: CDR1 SGHRS, CDR2 YFSETQ. This CDR3 is 12 amino acids long. V was shortened by 4 bases and J by 7 bases, with 8 bases between the two germline ends. The CDR3: CASSAGGEKLFF. DNA for the CDR3: TGCGCCAGCAGCGCGGGGGGTGAAAAACTGTTTTTT.

J is TRBJ1-5 and V is TRBV7-9; D remains ambiguous. The germline gives CDR1 SEHNR, CDR2 FQNEAQ (reference sequence). CDR3 length: 12 residues. V gave up 1 base and J gave up 5 bases, with 3 bases separating them. The CDR3 DNA sequence: TGTGCCAGCAGCTTAGAGCATCAGCCCCAGCATTTT. Translation: CASSLEHQPQHF.

This chain uses TRBV12-5 with TRBJ1-6, with unresolved D. Trimming took off 0 bases at V and 3 bases at J, with 18 bases between the two ends. This CDR3 has 19 residues. Looked up from germline, CDR1 is LGHNT and CDR2 is FRNRAP. The CDR3 sequence is CASGLVPGLGGNYNSPLHF. The CDR3 bases are TGTGCTAGTGGTTTGGTACCGGGTTTGGGTGGTAACTATAATTCACCCCTCCACTTT.

V is TRBV6-2 or TRBV6-3 and J is TRBJ2-3; TRBD2 matches 11 bases. J lost 4 bases, V lost 6 bases, and 12 bases had no gene match. Germline CDR1 and CDR2: MNHEY and SVGEGT. This CDR3 spans 17 amino acids. Here the CDR3 DNA reads TGTGCCAGCAGCTCGGGACTAGCGGCAGACCGGGCAGATACGCAGTATTTT. It codes for CASSSGLAADRADTQYF.

The rearrangement links TRBV15 to TRBJ1-1; 7 nucleotides line up with TRBD1. Losses at the gene ends were 5 bases for V and 11 bases for J; bases not matched to a gene: 8. Germline assignment: CDR1 LNHNV and CDR2 YYDKDF (reference sequence). The CDR3 loop spans 12 amino acids. The CDR3 nucleotides are TGTGCCACCAGCCTGGACAGGTTGCGGGCTTTCTTT. Protein sequence: CATSLDRLRAFF.

Written as DNA, the CDR3 is TGCGCCAGCAGCTTGAGGACGGGGAATGAAAAACTGTTTTTT. Protein sequence: CASSLRTGNEKLFF. This chain uses TRBV5-1 with TRBJ1-4; D gene uncertain. Germline V gene sequence: CDR1 SGHRS, CDR2 YFSETQ. V lost 1 base to trimming and J lost 5 bases, with 9 bases between them. This CDR3 contains 14 residues.

The rearrangement links TRBV28 to TRBJ1-6; 11 positions match TRBD1. With V trimmed by 7 bases and J by 7 bases, 3 bases remained unmatched. This CDR3 has 14 amino acids. CDR1 and CDR2 from the germline V gene are MDHEN and SYDVKM. CDR3 in amino acids: CASIRDRGNSPLHF. The CDR3 DNA reads TGTGCCAGCATTCGGGACAGGGGGAATTCACCCCTCCACTTT.

The chain joins TRBV6-1 to TRBJ2-3; D may be TRBD2 (6 bases). V dropped 2 bases and J dropped 0 bases, with 12 bases sitting between them. The germline gives CDR1 MNHNS, CDR2 SASEGT. The CDR3 extends over 16 amino acids. CDR3 sequence reads: CASSERRGRSTDTQYF. The CDR3 region has the DNA TGTGCCAGCAGTGAAAGGAGGGGCAGGAGCACAGATACGCAGTATTTT.

This clone was observed once. The rearrangement links TRBV11-3 to TRBJ1-4, with 9 bases matching TRBD1. This CDR3 spans 17 amino acids. With 3 bases clipped from V and 4 bases from J, the junction kept 9 bases outside the gene matches. CDR1 is SGHNT and CDR2 is YENEEA in the germline V gene. The CDR3 coding sequence is TGTGCCAGCAGCTTCCGGGGACAGGGTAACCTTAATGAAAAACTGTTTTTT. Translation: CASSFRGQGNLNEKLFF.

This sequence joins TRBV5-1 and TRBJ2-2; 8 nucleotides align to TRBD1. Per the germline V gene, CDR1 is SGHRS and CDR2 is YFSETQ. There are 15 residues in the CDR3. J was trimmed by 4 bases and V by 1 base; bases with no gene match: 3. The CDR3 DNA reads TGCGCCAGCAGCTTGCAGGGGGCTGGCACCGGGGAGCTGTTTTTT. This codes for CASSLQGAGTGELFF.

This rearrangement joins TRBV7-3 to TRBJ2-3, with 9 bases identical to TRBD1. Unmatched junction bases numbered 5, after V lost 5 bases and J lost 5 bases. Germline values: CDR1 SGHTA, CDR2 FQGTGA. The CDR3 has 14 residues. The CDR3 region has the DNA TGTGCCAGCAGCATTACAGGGGGCATAGATACGCAGTATTTT. Protein: CASSITGGIDTQYF.

The chain links TRBV27 to TRBJ2-2; 7 bases fit TRBD1. Germline V gene data show CDR1 as MNHEY and CDR2 as SMNVEV (reference sequence). The J segment lost 4 bases and the V segment lost 8 bases, leaving 22 bases of the junction unmatched. The CDR3 spans 19 residues. The CDR3 is CASSFFPQQGSGGTGELFF. The CDR3 nucleotides are TGTGCCAGCTCCTTCTTCCCCCAACAGGGGTCAGGGGGCACCGGGGAGCTGTTTTTT.

CDR3 DNA sequence: TGTGCCAGTAGTATAGGGGGGCCGGGTACGCAGTATTTT. Translated, it gives CASSIGGPGTQYF. The rearrangement links TRBV19 to TRBJ2-3, with D possibly matching TRBD1 (6 bases). Germline CDR1 and CDR2: LNHDA and SQIVND (reference sequence). The length of the CDR3 is 13 residues. V dropped 1 base and J dropped 8 bases, with 10 bases sitting between them.

This chain uses TRBV5-4 with TRBJ2-7; 13 bases map to TRBD2. The CDR3 is 19 residues long. V lost 5 bases to trimming and J lost 0 bases; unmatched junction nucleotides: 14. CDR1 and CDR2 from the germline V gene are SGHNT and YYREEE (reference sequence). The DNA for the CDR3 is TGTGCCAGCAGTCAAAACGTGAGACTAGCGGGGGGAATCTCCTACGAGCAGTACTTC. Amino acids: CASSQNVRLAGGISYEQYF.

The chain couples TRBV7-9 to TRBJ2-3; D not certain. Trimming shortened V by 5 bases and J by 5 bases, and 8 bases separated the two germline ends. From germline, CDR1 is SEHNR and CDR2 FQNEAQ (reference sequence). The CDR3 spans 12 residues. In DNA form, the CDR3 reads TGTGCCAGCAGCGACACCGTAGATACGCAGTATTTT. Encoded protein: CASSDTVDTQYF.

The chain uses TRBV5-5 and TRBJ2-5; TRBD1 aligns across 8 bases. J was trimmed by 5 bases and V by 3 bases; bases with no gene match: 12. The CDR3 loop spans 16 amino acids. Germline V gives CDR1 SGHKS, CDR2 YYEKEE (reference sequence). This CDR3 is CASSSISGNRGETQYF. The CDR3 bases are TGTGCCAGCAGCTCAATTAGTGGGAACAGGGGGGAGACCCAGTACTTC.

This clone occurred a few times. The chain employs TRBV14 and TRBJ1-3; D unclear. Germline-derived CDR1 and CDR2 are SGHDN and FVKESK. V lost 4 bases and J 4 bases, leaving 8 bases between the germline ends. The CDR3 runs to 13 residues. CDR3 sequence: CASSPLGGNTIYF. Written as DNA, the CDR3 is TGTGCCAGCAGCCCCCTCGGGGGAAACACCATATATTTT.

This chain connects TRBV7-2 to TRBJ2-6; D perhaps matches TRBD2 (6 bases). Trimming shortened V by 0 bases and J by 0 bases, and 9 bases separated the two germline ends. Looked up from germline, CDR1 is SGHTA and CDR2 is FQGNSA. There are 17 residues in the CDR3. Written as DNA, the CDR3 is TGTGCCAGCAGCTTAGCGGGGGGATTCTCTGGGGCCAACGTCCTGACTTTC. It specifies CASSLAGGFSGANVLTF.

This chain connects TRBV7-9 to TRBJ2-7; D possibly corresponds to TRBD1 (6 bases). This CDR3 comprises 12 residues. Trimming stripped 4 bases from V and 4 bases from J, with 8 bases between. Germline CDR1 and CDR2: SEHNR and FQNEAQ (reference sequence). The CDR3 protein is CASSWQGYEQYF. CDR3 nucleotides: TGTGCCAGCAGCTGGCAGGGGTACGAGCAGTACTTC.

The gene calls are TRBV5-6 and TRBJ1-4; TRBD1 is a possible D gene (6 bases). Deletions cut 1 base from V and 8 bases from J, with 12 bases between. Per germline, CDR1 SGHDT and CDR2 YYEEEE. The CDR3 sequence is 14 residues long. In DNA, the CDR3 is TGTGCCAGCAGCTTGACAGGGTTTGGGGAAAAACTGTTTTTT. This translates into CASSLTGFGEKLFF.

This clone was seen just once. This rearrangement joins TRBV7-8 to TRBJ2-5, with 9 bases matching TRBD1. Trimming took 5 bases from V and 3 from J; bases not matched to a gene: 13. This CDR3 comprises 17 residues. Germline CDR1 SGHVS, CDR2 FQNEAQ. DNA of the CDR3: TGTGCCAGCAGCACCCGCCTGGGGACAGGGTATGAAGAGACCCAGTACTTC. Translating gives CASSTRLGTGYEETQYF.

V and J are TRBV19 and TRBJ1-5; TRBD1 might be the D (5 bases). The V end lost 6 bases, the J end lost 2 bases, and 14 bases lay between the germline ends. The CDR3 has 15 amino acids. Germline V CDR1 and CDR2: LNHDA, SQIVND (reference sequence). As DNA, the CDR3 is TGTGCCAGTAGCCCTGGGGGGAATGGCAATCAGCCCCAGCATTTT. Residues: CASSPGGNGNQPQHF. Looking up the rest from reference TRBV19 and TRBJ1-5 gives the full variable domain: DGGITQSPKYLFRKEGQNVTLSCEQNLNHDAMYWYRQDPGQGLRLIYYSQIVNDFQKGDIAEGYSVSREKKESFPLTVTSAQKNPTAFYLCASSPGGNGNQPQHFGDGTRLSIL.

This rearrangement joins TRBV10-3 to TRBJ1-6; the match to TRBD1 covers 8 bases. In germline, CDR1 is ENHRY, CDR2 SYGVKD. CDR3 length equals 18 residues. V shed 2 bases and J 10 bases; nucleotides not matched to a gene: 16. The DNA of the CDR3 is TGTGCCATCAGTGAGACAAACCCAGGACAGGGTGTAGGCTCACCCCTCCACTTT. This sequence encodes CAISETNPGQGVGSPLHF.

V gene TRBV5-8 combines with J gene TRBJ2-7, with D possibly being TRBD2 (5 bases). Looked up from germline, CDR1 is SGHTS and CDR2 is YDEGEE. The V end was cut by 9 bases, the J end by 2 bases, with 18 bases between. This CDR3 region has 14 residues. The DNA for the CDR3 is TGTGCCACTGAAGTACCTAGCCCGCCCTACGAGCAGTACTTC. Protein sequence: CATEVPSPPYEQYF.

The chain is built from TRBV19 and TRBJ1-1; D unclear. Germline V gene lookup returns CDR1 LNHDA and CDR2 SQIVND (reference sequence). The CDR3 totals 15 residues. Trimming removed 9 bases at V and 6 bases at J, with 23 bases between. The CDR3 DNA follows: TGTGCCAGCAAAACAACGGGAGGCGGAAATTCTGAAGCTTTCTTT. Translation gives CASKTTGGGNSEAFF.